A selection of T cell receptor beta chains follows, all from one sample in a study of CD8+ T cells in alopecia areata. Clones were read by immunoSEQ multiplex PCR, and TCRdb kept only the in-frame ones, dropping some. Of 100,000 to 130,000 clones in the sample, under 60% were seen once. Sequencing was done on a sample of NKG2D-low CD8+ T cells sorted from blood. Source of these receptors: a human donor with alopecia areata. Each CDR3 is given with its conserved first and last residue. A D gene is named only where the DNA matches it firmly. Not every row has a clone size; where given, it reads once, few, many or a size class.

>TRBD2|TRBV28|TRBJ2-1|13|NA
CASRLAGGNEQFF
TGTGCGTCACGACTAGCGGGAGGGAATGAGCAGTTCTTC
>NA|TRBV6-1|TRBJ2-7|13|once
CASSRTQYYEQYF
TGTGCCAGCAGCCGGACTCAATACTACGAGCAGTACTTC
>NA|TRBV14|TRBJ2-7|11|NA
CASSQNREQYF
TGTGCCAGCAGCCAAAATCGGGAGCAGTACTTC
>NA|TRBV13|TRBJ2-7|13|NA
CASSGPSSYEQYF
TGTGCCAGCAGCGGCCCAAGCTCCTACGAGCAGTACTTC
>TRBD2|TRBV2|TRBJ2-7|15|NA
CASADGASGSYEQYF
TGTGCCAGCGCCGATGGGGCTAGCGGGAGCTACGAGCAGTACTTC
>NA|TRBV28|TRBJ2-7|14|NA
CASSPGTMGYEQYF
TGTGCCAGCAGCCCAGGGACAATGGGCTACGAGCAGTACTTC
>NA|TRBV27|TRBJ2-5|13|once
CASSYWAQETQYF
TGTGCCAGCAGCTACTGGGCCCAAGAGACCCAGTACTTC
>TRBD2|TRBV6-5|TRBJ2-7|13|NA
CANTSGGPYEQYF
TGTGCCAACACTAGCGGGGGGCCCTACGAGCAGTACTTC
>NA|TRBV7-9|TRBJ1-1|11|NA
CASIEDTEAFF
TGTGCCAGCATTGAGGACACTGAAGCTTTCTTT
>TRBD1|TRBV25-1|TRBJ1-2|18|NA
CASSEPPGQGIGNYGYTF
TGTGCCAGCAGTGAGCCCCCGGGACAGGGGATCGGAAACTATGGCTACACCTTC
>TRBD2|TRBV5-1|TRBJ2-1|21|NA
CASSLEGPVRVVSGRDNEQFF
TGCGCCAGCAGCTTGGAAGGGCCGGTCAGGGTAGTTAGCGGGAGGGACAATGAGCAGTTCTTC
>TRBD2|TRBV7-9|TRBJ2-1|17|NA
CASSPRTSGRSYNEQFF
TGTGCCAGCAGCCCCCGGACTAGCGGGAGGTCCTACAATGAGCAGTTCTTC
>NA|TRBV7-6|TRBJ2-3|15|NA
CASSGGLFSTDTQYF
TGTGCCAGCAGCGGAGGACTATTTAGCACAGATACGCAGTATTTT
>TRBD2|TRBV4-1|TRBJ2-7|16|NA
CASSPRGTSGTYEQYF
TGCGCCAGCAGTCCAAGGGGGACTAGCGGTACTTACGAGCAGTACTTC
>TRBD1|TRBV19|TRBJ1-1|16|few
CASSPGTVFLNTEAFF
TGTGCCAGTAGCCCCGGGACAGTATTTTTGAACACTGAAGCTTTCTTT
>NA|TRBV11-2|TRBJ2-5|15|NA
CASSFSSTVQETQYF
TGTGCCAGCAGCTTCTCCTCGACAGTCCAAGAGACCCAGTACTTC
>NA|TRBV7-9|TRBJ2-1|11|NA
CASSTVGEQFF
TGTGCCAGCAGCACTGTAGGCGAGCAGTTCTTC
>NA|TRBV27|TRBJ1-5|14|NA
CASSLGASGQPQHF
TGTGCCAGCAGTTTAGGAGCCAGTGGGCAGCCCCAGCATTTT
>NA|TRBV27|TRBJ2-5|16|NA
CASSLLSQGLWETQYF
TGTGCCAGCAGTTTATTGTCCCAGGGGCTATGGGAGACCCAGTACTTC
>NA|TRBV7-8|TRBJ2-1|13|NA
CASSLAVGTEQFF
TGTGCCAGCAGCTTAGCGGTGGGGACTGAGCAGTTCTTC
>TRBD2|TRBV7-2|TRBJ2-3|17|few
CASSQEGGTSGSDTQYF
TGTGCCAGCAGCCAAGAAGGCGGGACTAGCGGATCAGATACGCAGTATTTT
>NA|TRBV7-9|TRBJ2-7|14|NA
CASSLPGGANEQYF
TGTGCCAGCAGCTTGCCCGGGGGAGCTAACGAGCAGTACTTC
>NA|TRBV30|TRBJ2-7|15|NA
CAWSVVSGSSYEQYF
TGTGCCTGGAGTGTTGTTAGCGGAAGCTCCTACGAGCAGTACTTC
>TRBD1|TRBV4-1|TRBJ2-7|15|NA
CASSHTTGSSYEQYF
TGCGCCAGCAGCCACACGACAGGGAGCTCCTACGAGCAGTACTTC
>TRBD2|TRBV28|TRBJ2-5|15|NA
CASSLMASGQETQYF
TGTGCCAGCAGTTTAATGGCTAGCGGCCAAGAGACCCAGTACTTC
>NA|TRBV28|TRBJ1-2|13|NA
CASTPRSDYGYTF
TGTGCCAGCACCCCGAGAAGCGACTATGGCTACACCTTC
>TRBD2|TRBV5-6|TRBJ2-1|12|NA
CASSLSGGEQFF
TGTGCCAGCAGCTTGTCGGGAGGGGAGCAGTTCTTC